The entry that follows covers one TCR beta chain sequence. Its matching antigen is unknown. The time point here: week 5, during vaccination. Mutant IDH1 20-mer peptide, at 300 ug, made up each vaccine dose, with topical imiquimod. Measured with immunoSEQ multiplex PCR; TCRdb has only the in-frame clones, and not every one. Counted here are tens of thousands of clones, roughly 90% occurring once; the ten biggest clones make up just over 0.55%. This entry belongs to a study of a mutant IDH1 vaccine in newly diagnosed glioma. About the research overall: Either 4-6 weeks after radiotherapy alone or alongside temozolomide, vaccination was begun.

Germline CDR1 reads GTSNPN; CDR2 reads SVGIG (reference sequence). The CDR3 runs 13 residues. V lost 3 bases, J lost 8 bases, and 16 bases lay in between. The J gene is TRBJ1-2, the V gene TRBV30; D possibly corresponds to TRBD1 (5 bases). This receptor was taken from a woman between 50 and 59 years old with glioma. Sequencing used PBMCs, obtained from a glioma patient whose treatment included an IDH1 peptide vaccine. CDR3 residues: CAWSSAVQGGYTF. The CDR3 coding sequence is TGTGCCTGGAGCTCGGCGGTTCAGGGCGGCTACACCTTC.